This T cell receptor beta chain came from a study of shared clonotypes between healthy human individuals. General study findings and limits: Apart from blood, nothing was sampled; tissue repertoires likely differ.

As for this clone: Antigen unknown.

The germline V and J ends were trimmed by 6 bases and 0 bases, with 12 bases remaining between them. Looked up from germline, CDR1 is SGHTS and CDR2 is YDEGEE. The CDR3 length is 14 residues. Donors comprised healthy HIV-negative adults lacking recent acute infections or vaccinations. An assay was performed, and its level was deep. Produced via immunoSEQ multiplex PCR; TCRdb's table is partial and in-frame only. The sample lists roughly 490,000 clones; 70% to 85% were seen once. The receptor was derived from a middle-aged woman in good health. Some clones in this sample may be carry-over from other donors' samples. Input material: PBMCs. The rearrangement uses TRBV5-8 and TRBJ1-1, with D perhaps matching TRBD1 (5 bases). CDR3 in amino acids: CASTLTGMNTEAFF. The DNA for the CDR3 is TGTGCCAGCACCTTAACAGGTATGAACACTGAAGCTTTCTTT.